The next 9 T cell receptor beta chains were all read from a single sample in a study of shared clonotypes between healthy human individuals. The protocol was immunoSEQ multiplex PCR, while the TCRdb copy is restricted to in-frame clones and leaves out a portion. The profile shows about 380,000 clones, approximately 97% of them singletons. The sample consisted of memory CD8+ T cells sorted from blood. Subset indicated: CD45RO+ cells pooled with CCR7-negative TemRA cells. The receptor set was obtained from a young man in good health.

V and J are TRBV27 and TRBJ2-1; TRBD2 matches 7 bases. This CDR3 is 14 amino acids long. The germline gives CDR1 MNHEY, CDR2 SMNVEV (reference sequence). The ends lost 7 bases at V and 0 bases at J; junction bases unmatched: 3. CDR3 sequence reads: CASTSGGSYNEQFF. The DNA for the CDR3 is TGTGCCAGCACTAGCGGAGGCTCCTACAATGAGCAGTTCTTC.

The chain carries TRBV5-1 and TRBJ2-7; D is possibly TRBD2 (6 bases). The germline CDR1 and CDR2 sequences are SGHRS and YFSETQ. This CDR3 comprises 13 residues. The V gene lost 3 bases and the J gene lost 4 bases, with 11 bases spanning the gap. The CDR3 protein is CASSSGTQYEQYF. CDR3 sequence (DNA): TGCGCCAGCAGCTCGGGGACTCAGTACGAGCAGTACTTC.

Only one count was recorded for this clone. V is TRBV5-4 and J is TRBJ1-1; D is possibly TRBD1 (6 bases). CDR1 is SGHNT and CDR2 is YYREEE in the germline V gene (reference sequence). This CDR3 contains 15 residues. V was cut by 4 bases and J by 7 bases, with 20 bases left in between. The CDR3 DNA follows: TGTGCCAGCAGCATCACCCCAGGACAGCCGCTTGAAGCTTTCTTT. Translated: CASSITPGQPLEAFF.

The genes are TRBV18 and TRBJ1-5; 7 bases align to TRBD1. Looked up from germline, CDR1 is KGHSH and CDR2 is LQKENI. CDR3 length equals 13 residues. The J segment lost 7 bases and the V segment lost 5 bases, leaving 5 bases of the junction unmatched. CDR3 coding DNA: TGTGCCAGCTCATTAGGACAGGTCCAGCCCCAGCATTTT. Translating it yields CASSLGQVQPQHF.

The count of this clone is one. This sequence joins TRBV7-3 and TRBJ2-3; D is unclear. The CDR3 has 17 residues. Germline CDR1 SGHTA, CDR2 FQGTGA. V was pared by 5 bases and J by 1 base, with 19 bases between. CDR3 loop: CASSQYIDGVGTDTQYF. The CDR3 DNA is TGTGCCAGCAGCCAATATATAGATGGAGTAGGCACAGATACGCAGTATTTT.

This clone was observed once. The CDR3 sequence: CASSFGTGGENTIYF. CDR3 sequence (DNA): TGTGCCAGCAGCTTCGGGACCGGTGGGGAAAACACCATATATTTT. The chain uses TRBV7-6 and TRBJ1-3; D possibly corresponds to TRBD1 (5 bases). V lost 3 bases and J 6 bases, leaving 15 bases between the germline ends. Germline V gives CDR1 SGHVS, CDR2 FNYEAQ. This CDR3 comprises 15 residues. Looking up the rest from reference TRBV7-6 and TRBJ1-3 gives the full variable domain: GAGVSQSPRYKVTKRGQDVALRCDPISGHVSLYWYRQALGQGPEFLTYFNYEAQQDKSGLPNDRFSAERPEGSISTLTIQRTEQRDSAMYRCASSFGTGGENTIYFGEGSWLTVV.

In nucleotides, the CDR3 is TGTGCCACCAGCAGAGAAGTCGGCAACGAGCAGTACTTC. This encodes CATSREVGNEQYF. The chain couples TRBV15 to TRBJ2-7, with D uncertain. This CDR3 has 13 amino acids. V lost 0 bases and J 5 bases, leaving 8 bases between the germline ends. CDR1 is LNHNV, CDR2 YYDKDF, per germline (reference sequence).

In DNA form, the CDR3 reads TGTGCCAGCAGCTTAGGCGAGCAGTACTTC. Protein product: CASSLGEQYF. This chain links TRBV11-2 with TRBJ2-7; D is undetermined. CDR1 SGHAT and CDR2 FQNNGV come from the germline V gene. CDR3 length: 10 residues. The ends were cut back, 1 base at V and 6 bases at J, with 1 base in the middle.

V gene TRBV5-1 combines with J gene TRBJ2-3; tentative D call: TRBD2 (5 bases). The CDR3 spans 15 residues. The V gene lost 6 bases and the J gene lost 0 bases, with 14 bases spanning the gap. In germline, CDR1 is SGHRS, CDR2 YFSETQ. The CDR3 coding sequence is TGCGCCAGCAACAACGGGGATACTAGCACAGATACGCAGTATTTT. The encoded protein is CASNNGDTSTDTQYF.